These T cell receptor beta chains were read from a single sample in a study of blood T cell repertoires in COVID-19. Sequenced by immunoSEQ multiplex PCR; TCRdb stores in-frame clones only, minus some. Of some 220,000 clones detected, around 84% appear once; the ten largest clones hold 15% to 20%. Sequenced sample: peripheral blood. These receptors were obtained from a woman older than 75 with active or convalescent COVID-19. Both conserved end residues are trimmed from each CDR3. The order of the fields is J gene, V gene, D gene, CDR3 protein. A D gene is named only where the DNA matches it firmly.

TRBJ2-3 | TRBV5-5 | . | ASSLIGGNTDTQY
TRBJ2-3 | TRBV28 | TRBD2 | ASRSPGLEPDTQY
TRBJ1-4 | TRBV5-1 | . | ASKPGAAPGVAEKLF
TRBJ2-5 | TRBV11-2 | . | ASSRDLQETQY
TRBJ2-7 | TRBV5-1 | TRBD2 | ASSPRGTSRVNEQY
TRBJ2-3 | TRBV5-8 | TRBD2 | ASSSGLAASTDTQY
TRBJ2-7 | TRBV9 | TRBD2 | ASSSGLARDEQY
TRBJ2-2 | TRBV6-6 | . | ASSLQGVGELF
TRBJ2-1 | TRBV5-1 | . | ASSPRQVSPDNEQF
TRBJ2-3 | TRBV5-6 | TRBD2 | ASSLVSGSLVSDTQY
TRBJ2-7 | TRBV2 | . | AVSDEQY
TRBJ2-6 | TRBV5-4 | . | ASSSGLISGANVLT
TRBJ1-1 | TRBV5-1 | . | ASSVEVQNTEAF
TRBJ2-7 | TRBV28 | . | ASSGRGEQY